These 10 T cell receptor beta chains were all obtained from the same sample, sequenced in a study of Tregs in tolerant kidney transplant recipients (dated by TCRdb to 2018 to 2020). Library preparation was by the immunoSEQ multiplex PCR assay. The table was pulled from immuneACCESS by TCRdb, which kept in-frame rearrangements only. Such tables lose some clones; where checked, under half of the loss comes from unresolved V genes, and the rest has no known cause. The sample yields roughly 250,000 clones; about four fifths were counted once. The ten largest clones represent about 0.58% of the sample. Sequencing input: CD4+ T cells from blood. The receptors here all came from a human donor in good health.

The chain employs TRBV5-1 and TRBJ2-3, with TRBD2 identical over 9 bases. The germline CDR1 and CDR2 sequences are SGHRS and YFSETQ. The CDR3 consists of 18 residues. Trimming cost V 0 bases and J 0 bases; bases outside gene matches: 8. CDR3 sequence reads: CASSLVGGRASSTDTQYF. CDR3 nucleotides: TGCGCCAGCAGCTTGGTCGGCGGGAGGGCCTCAAGCACAGATACGCAGTATTTT. Variable domain in full (rest from reference TRBV5-1 and TRBJ2-3): KAGVTQTPRYLIKTRGQQVTLSCSPISGHRSVSWYQQTPGQGLQFLFEYFSETQRNKGNFPGRFSGRQFSNSRSEMNVSTLELGDSALYLCASSLVGGRASSTDTQYFGPGTRLTVL.

The chain has TRBV7-6 and TRBJ2-5; 14 bases line up with TRBD2. The germline V gene has CDR1 SGHVS and CDR2 FNYEAQ. Unmatched junction bases numbered 6, after V lost 5 bases and J lost 7 bases. CDR3 length equals 15 residues. CDR3 sequence (DNA): TGTGCCAGCAGCCCGGGGACTAGCGGGAGCGTGACCCAGTACTTC. Protein sequence: CASSPGTSGSVTQYF.

The CDR3: CASSSRLAGGRGSEQFF. The CDR3 DNA sequence: TGTGCCAGCAGCTCCCGACTAGCGGGGGGCCGAGGGAGTGAGCAGTTCTTC. The chain employs TRBV11-2 and TRBJ2-1, with 13 bases matching TRBD2. The germline V gene encodes CDR1 SGHAT and CDR2 FQNNGV. The junction had 12 bases not matched to a gene; V was cut back by 4 bases and J by 9 bases. This CDR3 region has 17 residues.

The rearrangement joins TRBV5-4 to TRBJ2-5; the D is unclear. The V gene's germline CDR1 is SGHNT and CDR2 YYREEE (reference sequence). Trimming cost V 2 bases and J 1 base, with 6 bases left between them. This CDR3 region has 13 residues. In nucleotides, the CDR3 is TGTGCCAGCAGCTTATCAGTCCAAGAGACCCAGTACTTC. Its translation is CASSLSVQETQYF.

The chain is built from TRBV18 and TRBJ2-1; 11 bases are shared with TRBD2. There are 15 residues in the CDR3. Germline values: CDR1 KGHSH, CDR2 LQKENI. V lost 1 base and J lost 7; bases outside the gene matches: 3. This CDR3 is CASSPLASGGNEQFF. The CDR3 region has the DNA TGTGCCAGCTCACCACTAGCTAGCGGGGGGAATGAGCAGTTCTTC.

This rearrangement joins TRBV19 to TRBJ1-2; D is perhaps TRBD1 (6 bases). The ends were cut back, 1 base at V and 0 bases at J, with 9 bases in the middle. The CDR3 length is 15 residues. From germline, CDR1 is LNHDA and CDR2 SQIVND (reference sequence). DNA of the CDR3: TGTGCCAGTAGTATAGCCAGGGGCTCTAACTATGGCTACACCTTC. It translates to CASSIARGSNYGYTF.

The chain combines TRBV20-1 with TRBJ1-3; D is undetermined. V lost 4 bases and J lost 7, with 8 bases in between. The CDR3 consists of 11 residues. The germline gives CDR1 DFQATT, CDR2 SNEGSKA (reference sequence). The CDR3 sequence: CSANRGNTIYF. The CDR3 DNA sequence: TGCAGTGCTAATCGGGGTAACACCATATATTTT.

The gene calls are TRBV5-1 and TRBJ1-2; 10 nucleotides align to TRBD1. V trimming: 6 bases; J trimming: 4 bases; junction bases outside the gene matches: 9. Germline V lookup: CDR1 SGHRS, CDR2 YFSETQ. CDR3 length: 15 residues. The CDR3 loop reads CASTSGDRGLYGYTF. The DNA for the CDR3 is TGCGCCAGCACCTCGGGGGACAGGGGTCTCTATGGCTACACCTTC.

The genes are TRBV6-1 and TRBJ2-5; no firm D call. This CDR3 is built from 12 residues. Trimming pared 7 bases from V and 5 bases from J, leaving 11 bases between. Germline CDR1 is MNHNS and CDR2 is SASEGT. DNA of the CDR3: TGTGCCAGCACCCCACTCATGGAGACCCAGTACTTC. It yields the protein CASTPLMETQYF.

This chain connects TRBV7-2 to TRBJ2-7, with D possibly TRBD2 on 6 matching bases. This CDR3 has 14 amino acids. CDR1 is SGHTA and CDR2 is FQGNSA in the germline V gene. V was trimmed by 5 bases and J by 5 bases, leaving 16 bases between them. CDR3 coding DNA: TGTGCCAGCAGCCCCGCGGGGTTGGAGGACGAGCAGTACTTC. Translated, it gives CASSPAGLEDEQYF.